This T cell receptor beta chain derives from a study of blood T cells in healthy people across ages. Study-wide results and limits: Age advanced and TCR beta diversity per million T cells fell, roughly linearly.

Researchers collected roughly 10 milliliters of peripheral blood from every single donor. The study isolated at least 6.5 million PBMCs from each sample. A note on this clonotype: Its specificity is unknown. In this CDR3 the conserved last residue, phenylalanine or tryptophan, is missing, so a read error is likely.

It was with a sample-barcoded 5' primer and a J-beta primer mix that a second PCR of about 6 to 12 cycles was run. Every single cDNA molecule received a tag from a template-switch adaptor with 12 random nucleotides. TCRdb processed the 5' RACE reads anew with MiXCR; each CDR3 protein has one entry. The sample lists around 1,900,000 distinct CDR3 sequences, around 40% occurring once. V lost 0 bases and J 9 bases, leaving 11 bases between the germline ends. The germline CDR1 and CDR2 sequences are DFQATT and SNEGSKA (reference sequence). The CDR3 consists of 12 residues. Material: blood. The sequence came from a human donor in good health. The rearrangement links TRBV20-1 to TRBJ1-2; the D gene is possibly TRBD1 (5 bases). The DNA of the CDR3 is TGCAGTGCTAGAGATCGGGGGGGTCGCTACACCTGC. This codes for CSARDRGGRYTC.